This T cell receptor beta chain is from a study of T cells in Graves' hyperthyroidism and ophthalmopathy (dated by TCRdb to about 2019). Notes on the research overall: To identify distinguishing TCR V-J signatures, a discovery cohort of roughly 100 patients was used, comprising 40 to 45 with Graves' ophthalmopathy and 57 with stable Graves' hyperthyroidism. Prospective prediction of ophthalmopathy was tested in an independent validation cohort consisting of 18 to 20 hyperthyroidism patients and around 16 patients who later progressed to ophthalmopathy. The 85 to 100 discovery patients were randomly split 7:3 into training and test sets. In roughly six Graves' hyperthyroidism patients, the study also compared T-cell repertoires from thyroid tissue with T-cell repertoires from blood. After sampling, hyperthyroidism patients received methimazole starting at 30 mg daily, and ophthalmopathy patients received high-dose intravenous methylprednisolone. The paper reports TCR Vbeta CDR3 sequencing of 130 to 150 peripheral blood samples: 43 ophthalmopathy, roughly 80 hyperthyroidism and around 17 progressor patients.

This clonotype was seen more than once but under ten times. The target of this receptor is not known. The record has no base qualities; no much larger clone is one base away. Results and caveats for the whole study, not just this receptor: During validation, the model predicted progression to ophthalmopathy a median of approximately 6.5 months ahead of onset, with roughly 65% sensitivity and under 85% specificity. A 13 V-J signature model separated ophthalmopathy from stable hyperthyroidism, with just over 85% sensitivity and approximately 81% specificity in cross-validation and 80%/75% in testing. No statistical method was used to set the sample size in advance, and investigators knew the group allocation. Most expanded thyroid clonotypes (frequency above 0.001) were also found in blood, which suggests that blood repertoires may mirror thyroid immune responses.

The trim is 1 base for V and 3 bases for J, with a gap of 10 bases between the germline ends. From the cysteine through the phenylalanine, the CDR3 covers 15 amino acids. Only the CDR3 region is kept as DNA, spanning 45 bases read in frame from base 1. The germline V gene (reference sequence) supplies CDR1 SEHNR and CDR2 FQNEAQ. Patients with uncontrolled infections, other autoimmune diseases, pregnancy or lactation were excluded. Diagnoses were based on clinical symptoms, serum thyroxine and TRAb, thyroid ultrasound and orbital computed tomography. Total RNA was extracted using Trizol reagent, and RNA quality was assessed on an Agilent 2100 Bioanalyzer. Amplification of TCR beta CDR3 regions was carried out from RNA transcripts. A first-round RT-PCR of the TCR CDR3 used the HTBI primer set with the Qiagen OneStep RT-PCR kit. A second multiplex PCR round built the libraries, followed by size selection and purification. Paired-end sequencing of the libraries was performed with 100 bp reads on an Illumina HiSeq2000. The published analysis was carried out like this. SOAPnuke was used to process the raw data, throwing out any read that contained adapters or uncalled bases, had a mean Phred below 15, or lacked an exact constant-primer or identifier match. COPE v1.2.5 was used to merge the high-quality paired reads, and each unique nucleotide sequence was defined as a clonotype. Clonotypes were aligned to IMGT TRBV, TRBD and TRBJ reference segments using MiTCR v1.1. The analysis was restricted to V-J combinations with a frequency above 0.0001, which together covered roughly 99% of the repertoires. The TCS score was defined as F50 (clonal expansion) divided by E x V (chaos), with BLOSUM62-based TCRdist calculated between CDR3 peptides within each V-J. Welch's t-statistics and random forest reduced fewer than 550 V-J features to roughly 13, which were used in a naive Bayes classifier (R e1071). The Morisita-Horn index was used to measure how similar the thyroid and blood repertoires were. In-frame beta chains were kept once TCRdb had trimmed the public reads at Q25 with fastp and called clones with MiXCR. One record per CDR3 amino acid sequence lists the most common genes and DNA. The V and J calls reflect TCRdb's pipeline rather than the authors' work. The sample profile shows hundreds of thousands of distinct CDR3 sequences; 45% of them were found once. The top ten hold about 7% of the sample.

The sample consisted of peripheral blood or thyroid tissue (not recorded which). This TCR came from an adult man with Graves' disease, either hyperthyroidism or ophthalmopathy (not recorded which). The rearranged segments are TRBV7-9 and TRBJ1-3; a weak D assignment points to TRBD1 (5 bases agree). The CDR3 in this case is CASSLGGIVGNTIYF. The DNA is TGTGCCAGCAGCTTAGGGGGGATAGTTGGAAACACCATATATTTT.